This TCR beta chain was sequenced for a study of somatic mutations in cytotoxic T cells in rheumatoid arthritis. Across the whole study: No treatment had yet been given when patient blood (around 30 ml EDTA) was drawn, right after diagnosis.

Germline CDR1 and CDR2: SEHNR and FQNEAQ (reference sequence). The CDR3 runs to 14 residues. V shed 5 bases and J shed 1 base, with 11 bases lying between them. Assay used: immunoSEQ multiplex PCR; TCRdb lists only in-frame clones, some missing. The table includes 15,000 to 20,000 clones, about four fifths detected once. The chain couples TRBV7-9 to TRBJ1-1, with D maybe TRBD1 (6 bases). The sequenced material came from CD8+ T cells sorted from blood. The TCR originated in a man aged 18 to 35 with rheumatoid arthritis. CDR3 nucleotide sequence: TGTGCCAGCAGCCGGGGGGGGCCGAACACTGAAGCTTTCTTT. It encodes CASSRGGPNTEAFF.